The 14 T cell receptor beta chains below were found in one sample sequenced in a study of cytomegalovirus exposure and HLA in healthy donors. With 60 Vbeta and 13 Jbeta primers, the PCR was carried out. Data came from immunoSEQ multiplex PCR; TCRdb stores just in-frame clones and leaves some out. The data contain more than 80,000 clones, roughly 80% of them singletons. What was sequenced was PBMCs. The receptors come from a man between 50 and 59 years old in good health and CMV-seronegative.

V usage is TRBV30 and J usage is TRBJ2-3; 8 nucleotides line up with TRBD2. Germline V CDR1 and CDR2: GTSNPN, SVGIG (reference sequence). V dropped 2 bases and J dropped 2; count of bases not matched to a gene: 3. This CDR3 contains 14 residues. The CDR3 nucleotides read TGTGCCTGGAGTACTAGCGGCAACACAGATACGCAGTATTTT. Amino acid sequence: CAWSTSGNTDTQYF.

The chain recombines TRBV30 with TRBJ2-7; D uncertain. The V gene lost 0 bases and the J gene lost 4 bases, with 13 bases spanning the gap. This CDR3 region has 14 residues. Looked up from germline, CDR1 is GTSNPN and CDR2 is SVGIG (reference sequence). The CDR3 region has the DNA TGTGCCTGGAGTGTCAGGTTGGGCTTGTACGAGCAGTACTTC. This codes for CAWSVRLGLYEQYF.

V is TRBV6-6 and J is TRBJ2-5, with D hard to call. V shed 6 bases and J shed 1 base, with 6 bases lying between them. CDR1 is MNHNY and CDR2 is SVGAGI in the germline V gene (reference sequence). The CDR3 has 12 amino acids. This CDR3 is CASRLSQETQYF. The DNA of the CDR3 is TGTGCCAGCAGGCTGAGCCAAGAGACCCAGTACTTC.

A note on this clone: Its ends do not fully match the called genes, so a read error is possible. Other nucleotide sequences in the sample specify the same CDR3. The chain uses TRBV15 and TRBJ2-5; 9 nucleotides line up with TRBD1. Germline V gene data show CDR1 as LNHNV and CDR2 as YYDKDF (reference sequence). The CDR3 is made up of 17 amino acids. The chain's CDR3 is CATSRALGTGGLETQYF. The CDR3 bases are TGCGCCACCAGCAGGGCCTTGGGTACAGGGGGCTTGGAGACCCAGTACTTC.

The chain employs TRBV5-1 and TRBJ2-2; D gene unclear. Germline values: CDR1 SGHRS, CDR2 YFSETQ. CDR3 length: 15 residues. The V and J ends lost 4 bases and 0 bases respectively, with 10 bases between them. The CDR3 coding sequence is TGCGCCAGCAGCCCGGTGGCGGCGAACACCGGGGAGCTGTTTTTT. This translates into CASSPVAANTGELFF. The whole variable domain, filled in from reference TRBV5-1 and TRBJ2-2, reads KAGVTQTPRYLIKTRGQQVTLSCSPISGHRSVSWYQQTPGQGLQFLFEYFSETQRNKGNFPGRFSGRQFSNSRSEMNVSTLELGDSALYLCASSPVAANTGELFFGEGSRLTVL.

The chain recombines TRBV6-5 with TRBJ2-5; 8 bases fit TRBD2. The CDR3 has 13 amino acids. With V trimmed by 6 bases and J by 3 bases, 3 bases remained unmatched. Per germline, CDR1 MNHEY and CDR2 SVGAGI. For the CDR3, the DNA is TGTGCCAGCAGCGGACTAGCAGAAGAGACCCAGTACTTC. This gives the protein CASSGLAEETQYF.

The V and J genes are TRBV10-3 and TRBJ2-7; 7 bases map to TRBD2. This CDR3 has 15 residues. V lost 3 bases to trimming and J lost 9 bases; unmatched junction nucleotides: 14. Germline-derived CDR1 and CDR2 are ENHRY and SYGVKD. The CDR3 protein is CAISDLMRGRNGQYF. The CDR3 DNA reads TGTGCCATCAGTGATCTCATGCGGGGGAGGAACGGGCAGTACTTC.

This sequence joins TRBV19 and TRBJ2-1, with TRBD1 matching over 7 bases. The CDR3 consists of 13 residues. Germline V lookup: CDR1 LNHDA, CDR2 SQIVND (reference sequence). V lost 6 bases, J lost 10 bases, and 9 bases stayed unmatched. CDR3 in amino acids: CASSNDRVGEQFF. As DNA, the CDR3 is TGTGCCAGTAGCAACGACAGGGTTGGGGAGCAGTTCTTC.

The rearrangement joins TRBV11-3 to TRBJ1-1, with D perhaps matching TRBD1 (5 bases). Germline V gene data show CDR1 as SGHNT and CDR2 as YENEEA. The CDR3 has 13 amino acids. Trimming cost V 5 bases and J 4 bases, with 11 bases left between them. CDR3 protein: CASSLQGSTEAFF. Written as DNA, the CDR3 is TGTGCCAGCAGCCTCCAGGGAAGCACTGAAGCTTTCTTT. Using reference TRBV11-3 and TRBJ1-1 for the parts outside the CDR3, the full variable domain is EAGVVQSPRYKIIEKKQPVAFWCNPISGHNTLYWYLQNLGQGPELLIRYENEEAVDDSQLPKDRFSAERLKGVDSTLKIQPAELGDSAVYLCASSLQGSTEAFFGQGTRLTVV.

V gene TRBV4-1 combines with J gene TRBJ1-1, with D tentatively TRBD1 (6 bases). Germline V CDR1 and CDR2: MGHRA, YSYEKL. The length of the CDR3 is 14 residues. Trimming removed 0 bases from V and 8 bases from J, with 13 bases in between. The CDR3 loop reads CASSQDLIQGEAFF. The CDR3, as DNA: TGCGCCAGCAGCCAAGATCTCATACAGGGCGAAGCTTTCTTT.

This clone was recorded once. This sequence joins TRBV4-1 and TRBJ2-7; TRBD2 aligns across 7 bases. The CDR3 sequence is 13 residues long. With V trimmed by 2 bases and J by 4 bases, 2 bases remained unmatched. The germline CDR1 and CDR2 sequences are MGHRA and YSYEKL. In nucleotides, the CDR3 is TGCGCCAGCAGCCAACCGGGGGGTTACGAGCAGTACTTC. It encodes CASSQPGGYEQYF.

The chain uses TRBV7-2 and TRBJ2-3; D is unresolved. The CDR3 is 14 residues long. With 1 base removed from V and 2 bases from J, the gap between germline ends came to 7 bases. CDR1 is SGHTA, CDR2 FQGNSA, per germline. The CDR3 nucleotides read TGTGCCAGCAGCTTAGAACAGTCCACAGATACGCAGTATTTT. Translation gives CASSLEQSTDTQYF.

The genes are TRBV7-2 and TRBJ1-1; D is perhaps TRBD1 (5 bases). Trimming removed 3 bases at V and 4 bases at J, with 9 bases between. Germline V CDR1 and CDR2: SGHTA, FQGNSA. The CDR3 has 13 amino acids. CDR3 in amino acids: CASSFRGSTEAFF. CDR3 DNA sequence: TGTGCCAGCAGCTTTAGGGGTTCCACTGAAGCTTTCTTT.

This clone was counted a few times. The gene calls are TRBV27 and TRBJ1-2; TRBD1 agrees at 9 bases. This CDR3 contains 15 residues. Germline values: CDR1 MNHEY, CDR2 SMNVEV (reference sequence). Trimming cost V 5 bases and J 4 bases; bases outside gene matches: 8. DNA of the CDR3: TGTGCCAGCAGTCCGACGGGACAGGGCTCCTATGGCTACACCTTC. It is translated as CASSPTGQGSYGYTF.